Presented here are 20 T cell receptor beta chains from one specimen sequenced in a study of T cell changes during pregnancy in multiple sclerosis. Assay used: immunoSEQ multiplex PCR; TCRdb lists only in-frame clones, some missing. Of about 57,000 clones in the sample, around 90% were seen once. Material: CD4+ T cells from peripheral blood mononuclear cells, obtained in the second trimester of pregnancy. These receptors were taken from a female donor with multiple sclerosis, enrolled in a pregnancy study.

V usage is TRBV28 and J usage is TRBJ1-5; weak D call: TRBD1 (5 bases). This CDR3 region has 12 residues. Germline assignment: CDR1 MDHEN and CDR2 SYDVKM. The CDR3, as DNA: TGTGCTTGGAGCGGGGCTTCGCAGCCCCAGCATTTT. It specifies CAWSGASQPQHF.

V gene TRBV6-6 combines with J gene TRBJ2-3; TRBD2 agrees at 8 bases. Germline CDR1 and CDR2: MNHNY and SVGAGI (reference sequence). The V segment lost 5 bases and the J segment 3 bases; nucleotides outside the gene matches: 10. CDR3 size: 16 residues. Here the CDR3 reads CASSPRSGKGTDTQYF. The CDR3, as DNA: TGTGCCAGCAGTCCTCGTAGCGGGAAAGGGACAGATACGCAGTATTTT.

The chain employs TRBV9 and TRBJ1-3; D is possibly TRBD1 (6 bases). CDR1 SGDLS and CDR2 YYNGEE come from the germline V gene. The CDR3 is 14 residues long. V shed 3 bases and J shed 0 bases, with 7 bases lying between them. The CDR3 region has the DNA TGTGCCAGCAGCGCGGACAGCTCTGGAAACACCATATATTTT. Protein product: CASSADSSGNTIYF.

The gene calls are TRBV2 and TRBJ2-7; TRBD1 is a possible D gene (6 bases). CDR1 SNHLY and CDR2 FYNNEI come from the germline V gene. The length of the CDR3 is 12 residues. V lost 9 bases and J 5 bases, leaving 14 bases between the germline ends. The CDR3 region is CASNRDLNEQYF. The CDR3 nucleotides read TGTGCCAGTAACAGGGATCTCAACGAGCAGTACTTC.

V gene TRBV7-2 combines with J gene TRBJ2-7, with D perhaps matching TRBD1 (5 bases). Germline CDR1 is SGHTA and CDR2 is FQGNSA. Trimming removed 1 base at V and 4 bases at J, with 11 bases between. This CDR3 has 14 residues. Here the CDR3 DNA reads TGTGCCAGCAGCTTAGAATGGGGCCAATACGAGCAGTACTTC. Encoded protein: CASSLEWGQYEQYF.

The chain carries TRBV27 and TRBJ2-1; D gene ambiguous. Per germline, CDR1 MNHEY and CDR2 SMNVEV (reference sequence). This CDR3 spans 15 amino acids. The V end lost 0 bases, the J end lost 2 bases, and 8 bases lay between the germline ends. The CDR3 loop reads CASSLSTQPYNEQFF. DNA of the CDR3: TGTGCCAGCAGTTTATCGACTCAGCCCTACAATGAGCAGTTCTTC.

This clone was seen a single time. The J gene is TRBJ2-7, the V gene TRBV28, with unresolved D. Germline CDR1 reads MDHEN; CDR2 reads SYDVKM. The ends were cut back, 7 bases at V and 0 bases at J, with 10 bases in the middle. The CDR3 extends over 13 amino acids. CDR3 amino acids: CASTGSLSYEQYF. In DNA, the CDR3 is TGTGCCAGCACAGGCAGCCTCTCCTACGAGCAGTACTTC.

The chain recombines TRBV27 with TRBJ2-5; maybe TRBD2 (5 bases). The CDR3 has 14 amino acids. Trimming took 6 bases from V and 7 from J, leaving 18 bases between them. CDR1 is MNHEY and CDR2 is SMNVEV in the germline V gene (reference sequence). The CDR3 DNA sequence: TGTGCCAGCAGAACCGGGAAGAGCCTCGGGACCCAGTACTTC. Encoded protein: CASRTGKSLGTQYF.

The chain has TRBV7-3 and TRBJ1-2; no clear D. The CDR3 is 13 amino acids. Germline loops: CDR1 SGHTA, CDR2 FQGTGA. The ends were cut back, 5 bases at V and 5 bases at J, with 12 bases in the middle. The DNA of the CDR3 is TGTGCCAGCAGCCTGGATGACTTTTATGGCTACACCTTC. Protein: CASSLDDFYGYTF.

There are a few counts of this clone. The chain uses TRBV30 and TRBJ1-5; D uncertain. This CDR3 spans 15 amino acids. The germline gives CDR1 GTSNPN, CDR2 SVGIG (reference sequence). The V end lost 0 bases, the J end lost 2 bases, and 11 bases lay between the germline ends. The CDR3 coding sequence is TGTGCCTGGAGTGTAGTGGGAGGAGGCAATCAGCCCCAGCATTTT. Translation gives CAWSVVGGGNQPQHF.

This clone was detected only once. This CDR3 reads CASSYRTGYTEAFF. DNA of the CDR3: TGCGCCAGCAGCTACCGGACGGGATACACTGAAGCTTTCTTT. The rearrangement uses TRBV5-1 and TRBJ1-1; no clear D gene. From germline, CDR1 is SGHRS and CDR2 YFSETQ. The CDR3 is 14 amino acids. Trimming took 3 bases from V and 3 from J, leaving 12 bases between them.

V and J are TRBV5-1 and TRBJ1-1, with TRBD1 matching over 9 bases. CDR3 size: 16 residues. The V gene end was trimmed by 4 bases and the J gene end by 3 bases; junction bases not matched to a gene: 10. The germline CDR1 and CDR2 sequences are SGHRS and YFSETQ. The CDR3, as DNA: TGCGCCAGCAGCCCGGGCGCGGGACAGGGCCACACTGAAGCTTTCTTT. Its protein product is CASSPGAGQGHTEAFF.

The gene calls are TRBV29-1 and TRBJ2-2; TRBD2 matches 9 bases. V dropped 4 bases and J dropped 4; count of bases not matched to a gene: 4. CDR1 and CDR2 (germline): SQVTM, ANQGSEA. The CDR3 spans 14 residues. The CDR3 nucleotides read TGCAGCGTTGGCGGGAGGGTTGGCACCGGGGAGCTGTTTTTT. This sequence encodes CSVGGRVGTGELFF.

V usage is TRBV5-5 and J usage is TRBJ1-4; D is unclear. This CDR3 is built from 14 residues. Looked up from germline, CDR1 is SGHKS and CDR2 is YYEKEE (reference sequence). Trimming took off 2 bases at V and 0 bases at J, with 5 bases between the two ends. The CDR3 reads CASSFSATNEKLFF. The CDR3, as DNA: TGTGCCAGCAGCTTTTCCGCAACTAATGAAAAACTGTTTTTT.

The table lists this clone with a count of one. The chain joins TRBV29-1 to TRBJ1-1, with a weak D call TRBD1 (5 bases). Germline CDR1 is SQVTM and CDR2 is ANQGSEA. This CDR3 is built from 13 residues. Trimming pared 6 bases from V and 0 bases from J, leaving 11 bases between. The CDR3 nucleotides read TGCAGCGTCGGGGGACTTATGAACACTGAAGCTTTCTTT. Translating it yields CSVGGLMNTEAFF.

This CDR3 reads CSVEHQGGTEAFF. In DNA, the CDR3 is TGCAGCGTTGAACATCAGGGTGGCACTGAAGCTTTCTTT. J is TRBJ1-1 and V is TRBV29-1; D may be TRBD1 (5 bases). The length of the CDR3 is 13 residues. V was trimmed by 2 bases and J by 4 bases, leaving 11 bases between them. The germline gives CDR1 SQVTM, CDR2 ANQGSEA.

This clone was found a few times. The chain joins TRBV5-4 to TRBJ2-2; 7 positions agree with TRBD2. J gave up 6 bases and V 3 bases, and 11 bases lay outside the gene matches. The CDR3 has 16 residues. Germline CDR1 and CDR2: SGHNT and YYREEE (reference sequence). CDR3 DNA sequence: TGTGCCAGCAGCTCCGGGACTACCCTCCCAGCCGGGGAGCTGTTTTTT. This encodes CASSSGTTLPAGELFF. Full variable domain (remainder filled in from reference TRBV5-4 and TRBJ2-2): ETGVTQSPTHLIKTRGQQVTLRCSSQSGHNTVSWYQQALGQGPQFIFQYYREEENGRGNFPPRFSGLQFPNYSSELNVNALELDDSALYLCASSSGTTLPAGELFFGEGSRLTVL.

The chain is built from TRBV19 and TRBJ2-1; the match to TRBD1 covers 9 bases. V lost 0 bases and J lost 7; bases outside the gene matches: 10. CDR1 LNHDA and CDR2 SQIVND come from the germline V gene (reference sequence). CDR3 length: 17 residues. The CDR3 coding sequence is TGTGCCAGTAGTATAGAGGGCACAGGGGGCGGACGAAATGAGCAGTTCTTC. Its translation: CASSIEGTGGGRNEQFF.

The chain recombines TRBV7-9 with TRBJ1-2; TRBD1 might be the D (6 bases). V was pared by 6 bases and J by 8 bases, with 25 bases between. This CDR3 has 16 residues. The germline V gene encodes CDR1 SEHNR and CDR2 FQNEAQ (reference sequence). CDR3 bases: TGTGCCAGCAGTCATGGGGGGGCAGCCGCCCCGAGGGGCTACACCTTC. Protein product: CASSHGGAAAPRGYTF.

The J gene is TRBJ2-2, the V gene TRBV10-1; D is ambiguous. V was shortened by 0 bases and J by 4 bases, with 6 bases between the two germline ends. In germline, CDR1 is WNHNN, CDR2 SYGVQD (reference sequence). The CDR3 loop spans 14 amino acids. Here the CDR3 reads CASSESTFTGELFF. As DNA, the CDR3 is TGCGCCAGCAGTGAGTCGACATTCACCGGGGAGCTGTTTTTT.